Below are 22 T cell receptor beta chains sequenced from a single sample in a study of siplizumab effects on memory and regulatory T cells. TCRdb's table, derived via immunoSEQ multiplex PCR, lists solely in-frame clones and lacks some. The sample holds 90,000 to 140,000 clones, just over 90% seen once. Sample: CD4+ T cells sorted from blood. These receptors originate from a human donor in good health.

The chain carries TRBV7-3 and TRBJ1-3; D unclear. Trimming took 5 bases from V and 0 from J, leaving 14 bases between them. Germline CDR1 is SGHTA and CDR2 is FQGTGA. The CDR3 consists of 16 residues. The CDR3: CASSNPQEFSGNTIYF. Here the CDR3 DNA reads TGTGCCAGCAGCAACCCCCAGGAGTTCTCTGGAAACACCATATATTTT.

The V call is TRBV7-9, the J call TRBJ1-1; D unclear. CDR3 length equals 15 residues. V gave up 1 base and J gave up 0 bases, with 9 bases separating them. Per germline, CDR1 SEHNR and CDR2 FQNEAQ (reference sequence). CDR3 nucleotide sequence: TGTGCCAGCAGCTTAGGAGTGGGCATGAACACTGAAGCTTTCTTT. It translates to CASSLGVGMNTEAFF.

A few counts support this clone. V usage is TRBV11-3 and J usage is TRBJ2-7, with D possibly called TRBD1 or TRBD2 (5 bases each). Deletions cut 9 bases from V and 1 base from J, with 10 bases between. The CDR3 is made up of 12 amino acids. Germline V gene sequence: CDR1 SGHNT, CDR2 YENEEA. CDR3 DNA: TGTGCCAGTAGCAGGGAGTCCTACGAGCAGTACTTC. This gives the protein CASSRESYEQYF.

This clone has just one count. The rearrangement joins TRBV2 to TRBJ2-1; 13 bases are shared with TRBD2. Germline CDR1 reads SNHLY; CDR2 reads FYNNEI. The CDR3 runs 24 residues. V was clipped by 2 bases and J by 3 bases; unmatched bases: 25. The CDR3 loop is CASSEKTKGGTGLAGVGRYNEQFF. Here the CDR3 DNA reads TGTGCCAGCAGTGAAAAGACGAAAGGAGGTACAGGACTAGCGGGAGTCGGGCGCTACAATGAGCAGTTCTTC.

J is TRBJ1-1 and V is TRBV5-6; no reliable D call. V lost 3 bases and J lost 2, with 11 bases in between. The CDR3 covers 14 residues. Germline V gene sequence: CDR1 SGHDT, CDR2 YYEEEE. The CDR3 DNA is TGTGCCAGCAGCTCTTCCAGGTTTAACACTGAAGCTTTCTTT. Its translation: CASSSSRFNTEAFF.

The chain employs TRBV14 and TRBJ2-7, with 7 nucleotides matching TRBD2. Germline CDR1 reads SGHDN; CDR2 reads FVKESK. CDR3 size: 14 residues. V lost 1 base, J lost 6 bases, and 6 bases stayed unmatched. The CDR3 coding sequence is TGTGCCAGCAGCCAAGCGGGGGGAAAAGGCGAGCAGTACTTC. This codes for CASSQAGGKGEQYF.

This chain links TRBV10-3 with TRBJ2-1, with TRBD2 as a possible D gene (6 bases). CDR1 and CDR2 (germline): ENHRY, SYGVKD. Trimming pared 7 bases from V and 7 bases from J, leaving 14 bases between. The CDR3 covers 13 residues. The CDR3 region has the DNA TGTGCCATCACGCGGGAAATCAGGAATGAGCAGTTCTTC. Protein product: CAITREIRNEQFF.

The rearrangement uses TRBV14 and TRBJ1-2; D is uncertain. V was trimmed by 1 base and J by 9 bases, leaving 9 bases between them. CDR1 SGHDN and CDR2 FVKESK come from the germline V gene. CDR3 length equals 12 residues. The CDR3 sequence: CASSQGSGSYTF. The CDR3 nucleotides are TGTGCCAGCAGCCAAGGTTCGGGAAGCTACACCTTC.

The chain is built from TRBV5-4 and TRBJ1-4; no clear D gene. This CDR3 contains 13 residues. Germline V gene data show CDR1 as SGHNT and CDR2 as YYREEE (reference sequence). Deletions cut 0 bases from V and 3 bases from J, with 3 bases between. CDR3: CASSLGPNEKLFF. The DNA for the CDR3 is TGTGCCAGCAGCTTGGGACCTAATGAAAAACTGTTTTTT.

The chain recombines TRBV11-3 with TRBJ2-7; D perhaps matches TRBD1 (5 bases). Trimming left V 2 bases short and J 9 bases short, with 11 bases between. CDR1 is SGHNT and CDR2 is YENEEA in the germline V gene. The CDR3 is 12 amino acids. CDR3 nucleotide sequence: TGTGCCAGCAGCTTACGCGTAGGGGTGCAGTACTTC. Translation: CASSLRVGVQYF.

The genes are TRBV2 and TRBJ2-3; D may be TRBD2 (6 bases). Germline V CDR1 and CDR2: SNHLY, FYNNEI. CDR3 length equals 14 residues. V lost 7 bases, J lost 4 bases, and 15 bases lay in between. CDR3 DNA sequence: TGTGCCAGCACCCGAAGGCGGGGAGCAGATACGCAGTATTTT. Encoded protein: CASTRRRGADTQYF. The complete variable domain, with remaining parts taken from reference TRBV2 and TRBJ2-3, reads EPEVTQTPSHQVTQMGQEVILRCVPISNHLYFYWYRQILGQKVEFLVSFYNNEISEKSEIFDDQFSVERPDGSNFTLKIRSTKLEDSAMYFCASTRRRGADTQYFGPGTRLTVL.

This clone was found once. The CDR3 DNA is TGTGCCAGCAGTCCCCGCGGGAGGGTCCCGAACACCGGGGAGCTGTTTTTT. Translated, it gives CASSPRGRVPNTGELFF. The chain joins TRBV25-1 to TRBJ2-2; 9 nucleotides line up with TRBD2. This CDR3 spans 17 amino acids. Looked up from germline, CDR1 is MGHDK and CDR2 is SYGVNS. With V trimmed by 5 bases and J by 0 bases, 7 bases remained unmatched.

The chain links TRBV5-1 to TRBJ1-1; TRBD1 is a possible D gene (6 bases). Germline CDR1 SGHRS, CDR2 YFSETQ. This CDR3 comprises 16 residues. The V gene lost 0 bases and the J gene lost 0 bases, with 12 bases spanning the gap. The CDR3: CASSLGGGQMNTEAFF. The CDR3 nucleotides read TGCGCCAGCAGCTTGGGAGGGGGGCAAATGAACACTGAAGCTTTCTTT.

This clone has a single count. The CDR3 sequence is CASSLLAGDSGANVLTF. CDR3 in DNA: TGCGCCAGCAGCTTGTTGGCAGGGGACTCTGGGGCCAACGTCCTGACTTTC. The chain joins TRBV5-1 to TRBJ2-6; possible D gene TRBD1, 6 bases. The germline gives CDR1 SGHRS, CDR2 YFSETQ. Between the trimmed V and J ends, which lost 1 base and 0 bases, there was a span of 11 bases. The CDR3 is made up of 17 amino acids. The full variable domain, its missing parts supplied by reference TRBV5-1 and TRBJ2-6, is KAGVTQTPRYLIKTRGQQVTLSCSPISGHRSVSWYQQTPGQGLQFLFEYFSETQRNKGNFPGRFSGRQFSNSRSEMNVSTLELGDSALYLCASSLLAGDSGANVLTFGAGSRLTVL.

The rearrangement links TRBV7-3 to TRBJ2-1; 13 bases are shared with TRBD2. This CDR3 spans 14 amino acids. V lost 5 bases and J lost 10; bases outside the gene matches: 5. CDR1 SGHTA and CDR2 FQGTGA come from the germline V gene. The CDR3 sequence is CASSRTSGSGEQFF. CDR3 coding DNA: TGTGCCAGCAGCCGGACTAGCGGGAGCGGAGAGCAGTTCTTC.

CDR3 sequence (DNA): TGTGCCAGCAGTGAAGTCCCGCAGGGTGGCTACACCTTC. It specifies CASSEVPQGGYTF. The genes are TRBV2 and TRBJ1-2; weak D call: TRBD1 (5 bases). The CDR3 is made up of 13 amino acids. Trimming left V 1 base short and J 7 bases short, with 10 bases between. The germline V gene has CDR1 SNHLY and CDR2 FYNNEI.

This clone was seen once. The chain carries TRBV6-6 and TRBJ1-1; D might be TRBD1 (5 bases). Germline assignment: CDR1 MNHNY and CDR2 SVGAGI (reference sequence). V was clipped by 5 bases and J by 6 bases, with 16 bases between them. The CDR3 contains 14 residues. CDR3 nucleotides: TGTGCCAGCAGTCGCACAGGTGGGTACGCTGAAGCTTTCTTT. The encoded protein is CASSRTGGYAEAFF.

This clone occurred once. The chain carries TRBV6-5 and TRBJ1-2; D is undetermined. The V end was cut by 5 bases, the J end by 3 bases, with 10 bases between. CDR1 MNHEY and CDR2 SVGAGI come from the germline V gene. The CDR3 extends over 13 amino acids. The CDR3 nucleotides are TGTGCCAGCAGTCCGACGGACTACTATGGCTACACCTTC. Amino acid sequence: CASSPTDYYGYTF.

The V gene is TRBV2, the J gene TRBJ2-3; D is undetermined. The CDR3 length is 16 residues. From germline, CDR1 is SNHLY and CDR2 FYNNEI. Trimming stripped 1 base from V and 0 bases from J, with 11 bases between. As DNA, the CDR3 is TGTGCCAGCAGTGAAGAGGTTATAGCTAGCACAGATACGCAGTATTTT. Its protein product is CASSEEVIASTDTQYF. Looking up the rest from reference TRBV2 and TRBJ2-3 gives the full variable domain: EPEVTQTPSHQVTQMGQEVILRCVPISNHLYFYWYRQILGQKVEFLVSFYNNEISEKSEIFDDQFSVERPDGSNFTLKIRSTKLEDSAMYFCASSEEVIASTDTQYFGPGTRLTVL.

The V and J genes are TRBV2 and TRBJ1-5; TRBD1 might be the D (5 bases). The CDR3 covers 13 residues. V lost 10 bases and J 2 bases, leaving 12 bases between the germline ends. CDR1 and CDR2 (germline): SNHLY, FYNNEI. CDR3 loop: CATGLRGNQPQHF. Written as DNA, the CDR3 is TGTGCCACTGGGCTCAGGGGCAATCAGCCCCAGCATTTT.

The rearrangement uses TRBV27 and TRBJ2-1, with D tentatively TRBD1 (6 bases). Deletions cut 6 bases from V and 6 bases from J, with 12 bases between. The CDR3 consists of 13 residues. Germline-derived CDR1 and CDR2 are MNHEY and SMNVEV (reference sequence). CDR3 sequence (DNA): TGTGCCAGCAGAAATACAGGGCTCAATGAGCAGTTCTTC. Amino acid sequence: CASRNTGLNEQFF.

The chain combines TRBV11-2 with TRBJ2-7, with 7 bases that match TRBD1. The CDR3 runs 15 residues. Germline V gene lookup returns CDR1 SGHAT and CDR2 FQNNGV. V lost 2 bases, J lost 2 bases, and 6 bases stayed unmatched. In DNA form, the CDR3 reads TGTGCCAGCAGCTTAATATCGGACAGGACCTACGAGCAGTACTTC. Its translation: CASSLISDRTYEQYF.